This T cell receptor (beta chain) originates from a study of control samples from healthy donors and cancer patients. Assay: immunoSEQ multiplex PCR; the TCRdb copy retains only in-frame clones and omits some. The sample has approximately 170,000 clones; 85% to 95% are singletons. V shed 0 bases and J shed 2 bases, with 7 bases lying between them. The CDR3 loop spans 14 amino acids. Germline-derived CDR1 and CDR2 are MNHEY and SVGEGT. Sequencing was performed on blood. The TCR originated in a man aged 30-40 years in good health. The chain employs TRBV6-2 or TRBV6-3 and TRBJ2-5; D call uncertain. The CDR3 here is CASSYSPMQETQYF. CDR3 sequence (DNA): TGTGCCAGCAGTTACTCTCCAATGCAAGAGACCCAGTACTTC.